The 29 T cell receptor beta chains given below trace back to one sample, sequenced in a study of shared clonotypes between healthy human individuals. The assay was immunoSEQ multiplex PCR, and TCRdb's table has in-frame clones only and misses some. Of millions of clones in the sample, 80% to 95% were seen once. The specimen was naive CD4+ T cells from PBMCs. Subset specified: CD45RA+ positively selected. These receptor sequences come from a man aged 18 to 30 in good health. Some clones in this sample may be carry-over from other donors' samples.

Written as DNA, the CDR3 is TGTGCCAGCTCACCTAAAAGGGAGACCCAGTACTTC. Its protein product is CASSPKRETQYF. This sequence joins TRBV18 and TRBJ2-5, with unresolved D. Germline V gene lookup returns CDR1 KGHSH and CDR2 LQKENI. V dropped 3 bases and J dropped 5 bases, with 7 bases sitting between them. This CDR3 region has 12 residues.

The chain carries TRBV30 and TRBJ1-3; no definite D call. Trimming cost V 5 bases and J 4 bases, with 12 bases left between them. This CDR3 is 13 amino acids long. The germline V gene encodes CDR1 GTSNPN and CDR2 SVGIG (reference sequence). The CDR3 DNA is TGTGCCTGGGGGGAAAAACCCGGAAACACCATATATTTT. It encodes CAWGEKPGNTIYF.

In this sample, this clone turned up once. The CDR3 DNA reads TGTGCCAGCAGTGACGTTGCTCAGGGCTCCTACGAGCAGTACTTC. Translation gives CASSDVAQGSYEQYF. V is TRBV2 and J is TRBJ2-7; D might be TRBD1 (5 bases). V shed 3 bases and J shed 0 bases, with 12 bases lying between them. The germline gives CDR1 SNHLY, CDR2 FYNNEI. The CDR3 consists of 15 residues.

The chain recombines TRBV29-1 with TRBJ2-3; 12 bases map to TRBD2. The germline gives CDR1 SQVTM, CDR2 ANQGSEA. Trimming removed 8 bases from V and 0 bases from J; junction bases left unmatched: 6. The CDR3 contains 15 residues. Here the CDR3 reads CSLAGTSGSTDTQYF. DNA of the CDR3: TGCAGCCTGGCCGGGACTAGCGGGAGCACAGATACGCAGTATTTT.

This sequence joins TRBV28 and TRBJ2-5; 7 bases fit TRBD2. Germline CDR1 MDHEN, CDR2 SYDVKM. Losses at the gene ends were 5 bases for V and 5 bases for J; bases not matched to a gene: 11. The CDR3 runs to 15 residues. The CDR3 loop is CASSTAGRAGETQYF. The DNA of the CDR3 is TGTGCCAGCAGTACCGCAGGGAGGGCAGGGGAGACCCAGTACTTC.

J is TRBJ2-7 and V is TRBV7-3, with 11 bases matching TRBD2. Unmatched junction bases numbered 7, after V lost 7 bases and J lost 2 bases. The CDR3 is 15 residues long. The germline gives CDR1 SGHTA, CDR2 FQGTGA. The CDR3 DNA sequence: TGTGCCAGCAACCCTACTAGCGGGAGCCCCTACGAGCAGTACTTC. Protein: CASNPTSGSPYEQYF.

Comment on this clone: Germline and junction disagree at one end, which may indicate a read error. This chain joins TRBV5-4 and TRBJ1-5; no reliable D call. Germline lookup yields CDR1 SGHNT and CDR2 YYREEE (reference sequence). CDR3 length: 14 amino acids. The CDR3 DNA is TGCGCCAGCAGCCAAGAACAGTCCAATCAGCCCCAGCATTTT. It yields the protein CASSQEQSNQPQHF.

The V and J genes are TRBV25-1 and TRBJ2-3; D is undetermined. Germline-derived CDR1 and CDR2 are MGHDK and SYGVNS. The V gene lost 6 bases and the J gene lost 2 bases, with 12 bases spanning the gap. This CDR3 has 14 amino acids. The CDR3: CASSRLTYTDTQYF. The CDR3, as DNA: TGTGCCAGCAGCCGACTGACCTACACAGATACGCAGTATTTT.

The rearrangement joins TRBV4-1 to TRBJ2-1; perhaps TRBD2 as D (6 bases). The CDR3 contains 19 residues. Trimming took off 3 bases at V and 6 bases at J, with 27 bases between the two ends. Germline CDR1 is MGHRA and CDR2 is YSYEKL. The CDR3 DNA sequence: TGCGCCAGCAGCCACCCCTCGGGGGACTCAGACCAGCCTACCAATGAGCAGTTCTTC. It encodes CASSHPSGDSDQPTNEQFF.

Points on this clone: The same CDR3 is also encoded by other DNA sequences in this sample. This rearrangement joins TRBV28 to TRBJ2-7; possible D gene TRBD2, 6 bases. In germline, CDR1 is MDHEN, CDR2 SYDVKM. Trimming cost V 4 bases and J 4 bases, with 14 bases left between them. This CDR3 has 14 amino acids. CDR3 DNA sequence: TGTGCCAGCAGTTCACCGGGACTCGCTTACGAGCAGTACTTC. Translation gives CASSSPGLAYEQYF.

Points on this clone: Other DNA sequences in the sample encode the same CDR3. This chain links TRBV20-1 with TRBJ2-7; D possibly matches TRBD1 or TRBD2 (5 bases each). The ends were cut back, 5 bases at V and 3 bases at J, with 8 bases in the middle. The CDR3 spans 11 residues. Germline lookup yields CDR1 DFQATT and CDR2 SNEGSKA (reference sequence). In DNA form, the CDR3 reads TGCAGTGCTGCTGGGGGCTACGAGCAGTACTTC. This encodes CSAAGGYEQYF.

V and J are TRBV6-4 and TRBJ1-3, with 7 bases aligning to TRBD1. CDR3 size: 17 residues. CDR1 MRHNA and CDR2 SNTAGT come from the germline V gene. Trimming removed 2 bases from V and 1 base from J; junction bases left unmatched: 8. CDR3 amino acids: CASSDRGRSKSGNTIYF. CDR3 sequence (DNA): TGTGCCAGCAGTGACAGGGGGCGCAGTAAATCTGGAAACACCATATATTTT.

The rearrangement links TRBV18 to TRBJ1-2; TRBD1 might be the D (6 bases). The ends were cut back, 3 bases at V and 4 bases at J, with 15 bases in the middle. The CDR3 covers 15 residues. Germline loops: CDR1 KGHSH, CDR2 LQKENI. The CDR3 loop reads CASSPNQGPGYGYTF. For the CDR3, the DNA is TGTGCCAGCTCACCGAATCAGGGGCCGGGCTATGGCTACACCTTC.

The V gene is TRBV11-3, the J gene TRBJ2-3; 12 positions agree with TRBD2. The ends lost 5 bases at V and 5 bases at J; junction bases unmatched: 5. CDR1 and CDR2 from the germline V gene are SGHNT and YENEEA. The CDR3 covers 15 residues. The CDR3 coding sequence is TGTGCCAGCAGCCCGATGGGACTAGCGGGAGATACGCAGTATTTT. It is translated as CASSPMGLAGDTQYF.

On this clone: This CDR3 is also generated by other DNA sequences in the sample. The genes are TRBV5-1 and TRBJ1-4; D gene uncertain. Trimming shortened V by 0 bases and J by 7 bases, and 7 bases separated the two germline ends. The CDR3 length is 13 residues. Per germline, CDR1 SGHRS and CDR2 YFSETQ. The CDR3 nucleotides are TGCGCCAGCAGCTTGGTCCCGGGTGAAAAACTGTTTTTT. Translated, it gives CASSLVPGEKLFF.

This chain's CDR3 is CASTSGAGGYTF. CDR3 nucleotides: TGTGCCAGCACCTCCGGGGCAGGGGGCTACACCTTC. The chain combines TRBV6-5 with TRBJ1-2; D may be TRBD1 (5 bases). The CDR3 loop spans 12 amino acids. From germline, CDR1 is MNHEY and CDR2 SVGAGI. V was cut by 7 bases and J by 8 bases, with 14 bases left in between.

The chain has TRBV12-5 and TRBJ2-3; 10 bases map to TRBD2. The CDR3 length is 15 residues. V shed 6 bases, J shed 2 bases, and the junction held 5 bases outside the gene matches. CDR1 and CDR2 (germline): LGHNT, FRNRAP. Here the CDR3 reads CASGPGTSVTDTQYF. The CDR3 nucleotides are TGTGCTAGTGGCCCCGGGACTAGCGTCACAGATACGCAGTATTTT.

The chain recombines TRBV28 with TRBJ2-1; 14 positions match TRBD2. Germline values: CDR1 MDHEN, CDR2 SYDVKM. V was clipped by 4 bases and J by 7 bases; unmatched bases: 9. This CDR3 is built from 17 residues. As DNA, the CDR3 is TGTGCCAGCAGTTCCCCCGGGACTAGCGGGAGTTGGAATGAGCAGTTCTTC. Its protein is CASSSPGTSGSWNEQFF.

Comments on this clone: The sample carries other DNA sequences with the same CDR3. CDR3 in amino acids: CASSLGLAGAYEQYF. The CDR3 coding sequence is TGTGCCAGCAGCTTGGGACTAGCGGGTGCCTACGAGCAGTACTTC. The chain employs TRBV5-4 and TRBJ2-7; TRBD2 agrees at 10 bases. This CDR3 is built from 15 residues. The germline V gene has CDR1 SGHNT and CDR2 YYREEE (reference sequence). J was trimmed by 2 bases and V by 0 bases; bases with no gene match: 2.

This sequence joins TRBV7-6 and TRBJ2-6; D uncertain. This CDR3 spans 16 amino acids. In germline, CDR1 is SGHVS, CDR2 FNYEAQ. Trimming shortened V by 5 bases and J by 4 bases, and 15 bases separated the two germline ends. The CDR3 sequence: CASSLLPPRGANVLTF. The CDR3 DNA sequence: TGTGCCAGCAGCCTTCTCCCGCCCAGGGGGGCCAACGTCCTGACTTTC.

The V call is TRBV5-4, the J call TRBJ2-7, with D tentatively TRBD1 (7 bases). V was shortened by 3 bases and J by 6 bases, with 22 bases between the two germline ends. There are 16 residues in the CDR3. The germline V gene has CDR1 SGHNT and CDR2 YYREEE (reference sequence). In DNA form, the CDR3 reads TGTGCCAGCAGCTCCCCAGGGCTTCAGGGGGGCGCCGAGCAGTACTTC. This codes for CASSSPGLQGGAEQYF.

The chain links TRBV7-2 to TRBJ2-1; 7 bases match TRBD1. From germline, CDR1 is SGHTA and CDR2 FQGNSA. CDR3 length: 15 residues. The J segment lost 0 bases and the V segment lost 5 bases, leaving 4 bases of the junction unmatched. CDR3 sequence: CASSLDRISYNEQFF. In DNA form, the CDR3 reads TGTGCCAGCAGCCTGGACAGGATCTCCTACAATGAGCAGTTCTTC.

This sequence joins TRBV7-7 and TRBJ2-1; 8 positions agree with TRBD1. The ends lost 9 bases at V and 7 bases at J; junction bases unmatched: 5. CDR1 and CDR2 (germline): SSHAT, FNYEAQ (reference sequence). This CDR3 spans 12 amino acids. The chain's CDR3 is CARDREGNEQFF. The CDR3 DNA reads as TGTGCCAGGGACAGGGAAGGAAATGAGCAGTTCTTC. Full variable domain (rest looked up from reference TRBV7-7 and TRBJ2-1): GAGVSQSPRYKVTKRGQDVTLRCDPISSHATLYWYQQALGQGPEFLTYFNYEAQPDKSGLPSDRFSAERPEGSISTLTIQRTEQRDSAMYRCARDREGNEQFFGPGTRLTVL.

This rearrangement joins TRBV9 to TRBJ2-7; 11 nucleotides align to TRBD2. The germline V gene encodes CDR1 SGDLS and CDR2 YYNGEE. V lost 3 bases to trimming and J lost 5 bases; unmatched junction nucleotides: 7. This CDR3 is 15 amino acids long. Here the CDR3 DNA reads TGTGCCAGCAGCGCCAGACTAGCGGGATTAAACGAGCAGTACTTC. Protein sequence: CASSARLAGLNEQYF.

Turning to this clone: The same CDR3 can be traced to other DNA sequences in this sample. The V call is TRBV19, the J call TRBJ2-1; TRBD2 matches at 9 bases. Per the germline V gene, CDR1 is LNHDA and CDR2 is SQIVND (reference sequence). J was trimmed by 4 bases and V by 6 bases; bases with no gene match: 1. The CDR3 spans 13 residues. This CDR3 reads CASRTSGYNEQFF. DNA of the CDR3: TGTGCCAGTAGGACTAGCGGATACAATGAGCAGTTCTTC.

This sequence joins TRBV2 and TRBJ1-1, with TRBD1 as a possible D gene (6 bases). Germline values: CDR1 SNHLY, CDR2 FYNNEI. CDR3 length: 13 amino acids. The CDR3 DNA reads TGTGCTAGAGAAGGCAGGGGGAACACTGAAGCTTTCTTT. Residues: CAREGRGNTEAFF.

The chain is built from TRBV29-1 and TRBJ2-5; a weak D match, TRBD1 (5 bases). CDR3 size: 14 residues. V shed 3 bases and J shed 2 bases, with 13 bases lying between them. Germline-derived CDR1 and CDR2 are SQVTM and ANQGSEA. Here the CDR3 reads CSVEDTGRQETQYF. CDR3 nucleotides: TGCAGCGTTGAGGACACTGGTCGACAAGAGACCCAGTACTTC.

The chain combines TRBV5-6 with TRBJ1-2; 10 bases map to TRBD1. The CDR3 has 15 residues. V gave up 3 bases and J gave up 2 bases; unmatched junction bases: 4. Germline V gene sequence: CDR1 SGHDT, CDR2 YYEEEE. This chain's CDR3 is CASSSTGQGNYGYTF. The CDR3, as DNA: TGTGCCAGCAGCTCAACGGGACAGGGGAACTATGGCTACACCTTC.

V is TRBV28 and J is TRBJ1-5; D gene uncertain. Germline loops: CDR1 MDHEN, CDR2 SYDVKM. CDR3 size: 19 residues. Trimming removed 5 bases from V and 0 bases from J, with 23 bases in between. CDR3 in DNA: TGTGCCAGCAGTAGCTCGCTCCGGCAGAGACCCTATAGCAATCAGCCCCAGCATTTT. Protein product: CASSSSLRQRPYSNQPQHF.